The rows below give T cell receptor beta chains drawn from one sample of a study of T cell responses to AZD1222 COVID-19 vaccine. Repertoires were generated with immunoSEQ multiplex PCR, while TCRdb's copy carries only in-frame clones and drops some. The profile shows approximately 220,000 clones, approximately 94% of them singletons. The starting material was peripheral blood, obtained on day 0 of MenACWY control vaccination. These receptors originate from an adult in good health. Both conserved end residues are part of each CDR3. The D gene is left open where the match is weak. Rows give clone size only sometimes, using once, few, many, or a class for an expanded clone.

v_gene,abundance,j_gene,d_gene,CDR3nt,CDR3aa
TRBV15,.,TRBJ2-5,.,TGTGCCACCAGCAGAGGCGGCAGGGGAGCGGGGACCCAGTACTTC,CATSRGGRGAGTQYF
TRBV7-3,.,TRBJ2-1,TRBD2,TGTGCCAGCAGCTTAGGGGGGGTTTGGTTCTTC,CASSLGGVWFF
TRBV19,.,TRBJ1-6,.,TGTGCCAGTAGGGCTGGACATCACGCTTATAATTCACCCCTCCACTTT,CASRAGHHAYNSPLHF
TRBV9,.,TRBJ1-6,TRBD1,TGTGCCAGCAGCAACCGGGACAGGGCGAGTTCACCCCTCCACTTT,CASSNRDRASSPLHF
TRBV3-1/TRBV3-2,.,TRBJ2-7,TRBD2,TGTGCCAGCAGCCGGCCCGGGGGGAAGGACGAGCAGTACTTC,CASSRPGGKDEQYF
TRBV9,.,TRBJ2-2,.,TGTGCCAGCAGCGTAAGACCGACCGGGGAGCTGTTTTTT,CASSVRPTGELFF
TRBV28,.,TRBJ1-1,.,TGTGCCAGCAGCCTCACAGGGCCACCTGAAGCTTTCTTT,CASSLTGPPEAFF
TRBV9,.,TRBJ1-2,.,TGTGCCAGCAGCGTAGAACCCCACAGCTACTATGGCTACACCTTC,CASSVEPHSYYGYTF
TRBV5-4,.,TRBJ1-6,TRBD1,TGTGCCAGCAGCTCTTATCCGGGACAGGTTAATTCACCCCTCCACTTT,CASSSYPGQVNSPLHF
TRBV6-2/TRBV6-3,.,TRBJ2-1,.,TGTGCCAGCAGTTACCGACAGGTCAGCTACAATGAGCAGTTCTTC,CASSYRQVSYNEQFF
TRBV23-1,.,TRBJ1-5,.,TGCGCCAGCAGTCATTCCGGACAGCAGTATAGCAATCAGCCCCAGCATTTT,CASSHSGQQYSNQPQHF
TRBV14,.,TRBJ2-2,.,TGTGCCAGCAGCCACCTTAGTCCCGGGGAGCTGTTTTTT,CASSHLSPGELFF
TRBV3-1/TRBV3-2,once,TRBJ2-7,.,TGTGCCAGCAGCCTGTCGGATTTGGAATACGAGCAGTACTTC,CASSLSDLEYEQYF
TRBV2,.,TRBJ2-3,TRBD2,TGTGCCAGCAGTGAAGAGCAGGGAGGGACAGATACGCAGTATTTT,CASSEEQGGTDTQYF
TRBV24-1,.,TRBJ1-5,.,TGTGCCACCAGTGGTTTTAACAATCAGCCCCAGCATTTT,CATSGFNNQPQHF
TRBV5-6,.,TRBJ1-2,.,TGTGCCAGCAGCTTGGGATCTGTGGGTTTCTATGGCTACACCTTC,CASSLGSVGFYGYTF
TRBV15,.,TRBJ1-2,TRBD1,TGTGCCACCAGCAGCTTTCCGGGACAGGCCTACTATGGCTACACCTTC,CATSSFPGQAYYGYTF